Each of the 4 T cell receptor beta chains below was sequenced from the same sample in a study of blood T cell repertoires in COVID-19. Libraries were prepared by immunoSEQ multiplex PCR; TCRdb keeps only in-frame clonotypes and omits some of them. The data hold 150,000 to 200,000 clones, with approximately 88% observed a single time. The sequenced material came from PBMCs or T cells enriched from blood (not recorded which). The receptor source for this set is a woman in her sixties who had recovered from COVID-19.

This chain joins TRBV6-5 and TRBJ2-1, with 8 positions matching TRBD2. Germline CDR1 reads MNHEY; CDR2 reads SVGAGI. V was clipped by 8 bases and J by 5 bases; unmatched bases: 8. This CDR3 contains 14 residues. As DNA, the CDR3 is TGTGCCAGCCGGAGGACGGGAGGGAACAATGAGCAGTTCTTC. It yields the protein CASRRTGGNNEQFF.

Here the CDR3 reads CASSLGWRGAGGRETQYF. The CDR3 region has the DNA TGTGCCAGCAGTTTGGGGTGGAGAGGAGCGGGGGGGAGGGAGACCCAGTACTTC. The chain is built from TRBV27 and TRBJ2-5, with TRBD2 matching 10 bases. V was clipped by 3 bases and J by 5 bases; unmatched bases: 15. The CDR3 runs 18 residues. CDR1 and CDR2 from the germline V gene are MNHEY and SMNVEV (reference sequence).

The V call is TRBV18, the J call TRBJ1-5, with D possibly matching TRBD1 (5 bases). CDR1 is KGHSH, CDR2 LQKENI, per germline. V lost 3 bases, J lost 0 bases, and 12 bases lay in between. This CDR3 comprises 16 residues. The CDR3 spells CASSPTTTGSNQPQHF. The CDR3 region has the DNA TGTGCCAGCTCACCCACGACAACAGGTAGCAATCAGCCCCAGCATTTT.

The rearrangement joins TRBV28 to TRBJ1-2; the match to TRBD1 covers 8 bases. The CDR3 extends over 16 amino acids. Germline V gene sequence: CDR1 MDHEN, CDR2 SYDVKM. Trimming at V came to 3 bases and at J to 7 bases, leaving 13 bases not matched to a gene. The CDR3: CASSFAQATGVGGYTF. In DNA form, the CDR3 reads TGTGCCAGCAGTTTTGCCCAAGCGACAGGGGTTGGTGGCTACACCTTC.